Listed below are T cell receptor beta chains from one sample, sequenced in a study of PD-1 blockade in classical Hodgkin lymphoma. Using immunoSEQ multiplex PCR, the repertoire was profiled, and TCRdb retains in-frame clones only, with some absent. Of around 5,000 clones listed, around three fifths are singletons. Source: peripheral blood mononuclear cells (PBMCs), taken at baseline. Receptor source: a human donor with classical Hodgkin lymphoma. The CDR3 runs from the conserved cysteine through the conserved F or W. Fields, in order: CDR3 DNA, CDR3 protein, D gene, V gene, J gene, clone size. D genes are given only for firm matches. Clone size is stated in some rows and not others, as once, few, many or a class when expanded.

CDR3nt: TGTGCCATCAGTGAAGGCGGGGTACGGGCTAATGAAAAACTGTTTTTT; CDR3aa: CAISEGGVRANEKLFF; d_gene: NA; v_gene: TRBV10-3; j_gene: TRBJ1-4; abundance: few
CDR3nt: TGCGCCAGCAGCCCCGGGACTGGACCTTACAATGAGCAGTTCTTC; CDR3aa: CASSPGTGPYNEQFF; d_gene: NA; v_gene: TRBV5-1; j_gene: TRBJ2-1; abundance: NA
CDR3nt: TGTGCCAGCAGCTTGGGCACAGGCTCAGGCGGCTACACCTTC; CDR3aa: CASSLGTGSGGYTF; d_gene: NA; v_gene: TRBV5-4; j_gene: TRBJ1-2; abundance: NA
CDR3nt: TGTGCCAGCAGCTTAGGGCAGGACTCCTACGAGCAGTACTTC; CDR3aa: CASSLGQDSYEQYF; d_gene: NA; v_gene: TRBV7-2; j_gene: TRBJ2-7; abundance: NA
CDR3nt: TGTGCCAGCAGCTTTAGCGGGGGTCCCCCCAATGAGCAGTTCTTC; CDR3aa: CASSFSGGPPNEQFF; d_gene: TRBD2; v_gene: TRBV5-6; j_gene: TRBJ2-1; abundance: few
CDR3nt: TGTGCCAGCAGCTTAGGCGAGCCAGATACGCAGTATTTT; CDR3aa: CASSLGEPDTQYF; d_gene: NA; v_gene: TRBV11-3; j_gene: TRBJ2-3; abundance: NA
CDR3nt: TGTGCTAGCAGCTTAGACCCAGTGTCGGCCGAGCAGTACTTC; CDR3aa: CASSLDPVSAEQYF; d_gene: NA; v_gene: TRBV7-7; j_gene: TRBJ2-7; abundance: NA
CDR3nt: TGTGCCAGCAGTGATTTTGTCCGGAACACTGAAGCTTTCTTT; CDR3aa: CASSDFVRNTEAFF; d_gene: NA; v_gene: TRBV2; j_gene: TRBJ1-1; abundance: few
CDR3nt: TGTGCCAGTAGGCCCGGGACAGGGCTCTATGGCTACACCTTC; CDR3aa: CASRPGTGLYGYTF; d_gene: TRBD1; v_gene: TRBV19; j_gene: TRBJ1-2; abundance: NA
CDR3nt: TGTGCCAGCAGTGAAGTAGGGACAGGTTACGAGCAGTACTTC; CDR3aa: CASSEVGTGYEQYF; d_gene: TRBD1; v_gene: TRBV6-1; j_gene: TRBJ2-7; abundance: once
CDR3nt: TGTGCCAGCTCACCATATTCGGCGGGAGGGGCGGCAGATACGCAGTATTTT; CDR3aa: CASSPYSAGGAADTQYF; d_gene: TRBD2; v_gene: TRBV18; j_gene: TRBJ2-3; abundance: NA
CDR3nt: TGTGCCAGTAGTATGTTGGGGGCTAACTATGGCTACACCTTC; CDR3aa: CASSMLGANYGYTF; d_gene: NA; v_gene: TRBV19; j_gene: TRBJ1-2; abundance: NA
CDR3nt: TGTGCCAGCAGCCTAGCAGGGGATGGTCCAACCTACGAGCAGTACTTC; CDR3aa: CASSLAGDGPTYEQYF; d_gene: NA; v_gene: TRBV14; j_gene: TRBJ2-7; abundance: NA
CDR3nt: TGTGCCAGCACCATCGGGGACCACTACGAGCAGTACTTC; CDR3aa: CASTIGDHYEQYF; d_gene: NA; v_gene: TRBV6-5; j_gene: TRBJ2-7; abundance: NA
CDR3nt: TGTGCCAGCAGCTTAGGCCAGGGGGGTCCGGGGCCCCAGCATTTT; CDR3aa: CASSLGQGGPGPQHF; d_gene: TRBD1; v_gene: TRBV11-2; j_gene: TRBJ1-5; abundance: NA
CDR3nt: TGTGCCAGCAGTCCGCCGTCTAGCGGGAGGGATGAGCAGTTCTTC; CDR3aa: CASSPPSSGRDEQFF; d_gene: TRBD2; v_gene: TRBV28; j_gene: TRBJ2-1; abundance: NA
CDR3nt: TGTGCCAGCAGCCCCTACAGACCCGGGAACACCGGGGAGCTGTTTTTT; CDR3aa: CASSPYRPGNTGELFF; d_gene: NA; v_gene: TRBV5-4; j_gene: TRBJ2-2; abundance: NA
CDR3nt: TGCGCCAGCAGCCGAGACATGAACACTGAAGCTTTCTTT; CDR3aa: CASSRDMNTEAFF; d_gene: NA; v_gene: TRBV5-1; j_gene: TRBJ1-1; abundance: NA
CDR3nt: TGCGCCAGCAGCCAAGGGTTTGGTAACTATGGCTACACCTTC; CDR3aa: CASSQGFGNYGYTF; d_gene: NA; v_gene: TRBV4-3; j_gene: TRBJ1-2; abundance: NA
CDR3nt: TGTGCCGGTTCCCTCGGGACAGGGGACACCGGGGAGCTGTTTTTT; CDR3aa: CAGSLGTGDTGELFF; d_gene: TRBD1; v_gene: TRBV6-1; j_gene: TRBJ2-2; abundance: NA
CDR3nt: TGTGCCAGCAGTGAGCGACAGGGCGGCTTCAATGAAAAACTGTTTTTT; CDR3aa: CASSERQGGFNEKLFF; d_gene: TRBD1; v_gene: TRBV6-1; j_gene: TRBJ1-4; abundance: NA
CDR3nt: TGTGCCAGCAGCGCCGCAGGGGGCGGCTACAATGAGCAGTTCTTC; CDR3aa: CASSAAGGGYNEQFF; d_gene: TRBD1; v_gene: TRBV9; j_gene: TRBJ2-1; abundance: NA
CDR3nt: TGTGCCAGCAGCGCCTTCGGGACAGGGTTTTCGGAAAAACTGTTTTTT; CDR3aa: CASSAFGTGFSEKLFF; d_gene: TRBD1; v_gene: TRBV9; j_gene: TRBJ1-4; abundance: NA
CDR3nt: TGTGCCAGCAGCCAAGTCTCCCCAGGGGACCTTAATGAAAAACTGTTTTTT; CDR3aa: CASSQVSPGDLNEKLFF; d_gene: NA; v_gene: TRBV4-2; j_gene: TRBJ1-4; abundance: NA
CDR3nt: TGCGCCAGCAGCACCGAGCCAGGGTACTCCTACGAGCAGTACTTC; CDR3aa: CASSTEPGYSYEQYF; d_gene: NA; v_gene: TRBV5-1; j_gene: TRBJ2-7; abundance: once
CDR3nt: TGTGCCAGCCGCCCCACAGGGGCGCTTTACACTGAAGCTTTCTTT; CDR3aa: CASRPTGALYTEAFF; d_gene: TRBD1; v_gene: TRBV6-1; j_gene: TRBJ1-1; abundance: NA
CDR3nt: TGTGCCAGCAGTACGGACGTAGGCGATGAGCAGTTCTTC; CDR3aa: CASSTDVGDEQFF; d_gene: NA; v_gene: TRBV6-4; j_gene: TRBJ2-1; abundance: NA
CDR3nt: TGCGCCAGCAGCTTAGATAGCAATCAGCCCCAGCATTTT; CDR3aa: CASSLDSNQPQHF; d_gene: NA; v_gene: TRBV5-1; j_gene: TRBJ1-5; abundance: few
CDR3nt: TGTGCCAGCAGCTTAAATCCACGAGGCAGGGAAGCAGATACGCAGTATTTT; CDR3aa: CASSLNPRGREADTQYF; d_gene: NA; v_gene: TRBV7-3; j_gene: TRBJ2-3; abundance: NA
CDR3nt: TGTGCCAGCAGCTTAGAAATCAAGGGCGGGAACACCGGGGAGCTGTTTTTT; CDR3aa: CASSLEIKGGNTGELFF; d_gene: NA; v_gene: TRBV11-2; j_gene: TRBJ2-2; abundance: NA
CDR3nt: TGTGCCAGCAGTTTGGGGCTAGCGGGAGACTTCGGGGACGAGCAGTACTTC; CDR3aa: CASSLGLAGDFGDEQYF; d_gene: TRBD2; v_gene: TRBV28; j_gene: TRBJ2-7; abundance: NA
CDR3nt: TGTGCCAGCAGCTTAGAGACATCGTCTTGGAATGAGCAGTTCTTC; CDR3aa: CASSLETSSWNEQFF; d_gene: NA; v_gene: TRBV7-2; j_gene: TRBJ2-1; abundance: NA